This TCR beta chain was recovered during a study of blood T cells in healthy people across ages. Findings and caveats of the study: Observed TCR beta diversity showed a strong correlation with the percentage of naive T cells as measured by flow cytometry. A greater number of naive CD4+ cells and higher diversity distinguished long-lived donors from aged donors.

A second 7 to 11 cycle PCR used barcoded and J-beta primers. One entry per CDR3 protein results from TCRdb running MiXCR on the 5' RACE reads. The sample includes about 1.4 million distinct CDR3 sequences, approximately 59% seen only once; the top ten take approximately 7%. This clonotype was seen a handful of times. Its specificity is not known. Germline loops: CDR1 SEHNR, CDR2 FQNEAQ (reference sequence). V lost 6 bases and J lost 6; bases outside the gene matches: 16. This CDR3 is 16 amino acids long. Input material: blood. The V call is TRBV7-9, the J call TRBJ1-2; 7 bases map to TRBD1. The sequence was collected from a man aged 18 to 30 in good health. CDR3 DNA: TGTGCCAGCAGTGCGCAACTCGGGGACAGAAATCATGGCTACACCTTC. This translates into CASSAQLGDRNHGYTF.